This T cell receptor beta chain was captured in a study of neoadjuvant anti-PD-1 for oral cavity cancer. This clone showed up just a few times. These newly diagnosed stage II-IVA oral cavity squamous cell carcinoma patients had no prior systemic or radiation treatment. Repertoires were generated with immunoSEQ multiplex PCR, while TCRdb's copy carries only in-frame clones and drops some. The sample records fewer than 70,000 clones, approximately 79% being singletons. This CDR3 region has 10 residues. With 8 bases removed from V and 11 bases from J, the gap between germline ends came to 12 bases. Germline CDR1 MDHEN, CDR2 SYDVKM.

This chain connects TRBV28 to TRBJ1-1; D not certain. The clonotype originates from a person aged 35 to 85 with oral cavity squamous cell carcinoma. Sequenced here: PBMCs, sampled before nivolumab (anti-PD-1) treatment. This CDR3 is CASGGLSAFF. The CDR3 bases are TGTGCCAGCGGAGGGTTAAGCGCTTTCTTT.